A single T cell receptor (beta chain) is shown here with its context. Antigen specificity is unknown. The genes and germline here are from mouse. Sequencing ends 1 residue short of the CDR3 end; the germline J gene provides the rest. The repertoire was sequenced with immunoSEQ multiplex PCR; TCRdb's copy has only in-frame clones and lacks some. The sample shows 40,000 to 60,000 clones, 73% of them seen only once. The junction had 1 base not matched to a gene; V was cut back by 1 base and J by 0 bases. Germline CDR1 reads NNHNN; CDR2 reads SYGAGS (reference sequence). The CDR3 totals 15 residues. The data stem from a study of tissue T cells after allogeneic stem cell transplantation. Study-wide points: This small cohort was clinically heterogeneous, and sampling depth was a limitation.

Sequences were obtained from sorted cells pooled from one or two spleens. The source is a pool of C57BL/6 mice in good health. The chain employs TRBV13-2 and TRBJ2-1; 7 bases are a match to TRBD2. The sequenced part of the CDR3 DNA is TGTGCCAGCGGTGATCTGGGGGTTAACTATGCTGAGCAGTTC. This sequence encodes CASGDLGVNYAEQF. The full-length CDR3 reads as CASGDLGVNYAEQFF.